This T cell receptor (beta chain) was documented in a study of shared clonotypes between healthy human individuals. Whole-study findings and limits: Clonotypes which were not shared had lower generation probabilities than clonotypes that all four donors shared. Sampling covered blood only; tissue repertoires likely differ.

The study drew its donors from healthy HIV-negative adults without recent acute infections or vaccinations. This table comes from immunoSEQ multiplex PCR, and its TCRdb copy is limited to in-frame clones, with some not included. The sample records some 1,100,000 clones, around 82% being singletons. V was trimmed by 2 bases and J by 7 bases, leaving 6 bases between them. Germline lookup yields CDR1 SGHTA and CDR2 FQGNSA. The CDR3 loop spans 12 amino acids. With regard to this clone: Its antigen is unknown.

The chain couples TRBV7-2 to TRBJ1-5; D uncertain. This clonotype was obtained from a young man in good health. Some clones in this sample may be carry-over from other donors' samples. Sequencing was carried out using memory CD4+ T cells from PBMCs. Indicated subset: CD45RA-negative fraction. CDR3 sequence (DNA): TGTGCCAGCAGCTTAAGTACCCAGCCCCAGCATTTT. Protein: CASSLSTQPQHF.